This T cell receptor (beta chain) was retrieved from a study of blood T cell repertoires in COVID-19. This CDR3 spans 13 amino acids. V lost 4 bases and J 9 bases, leaving 17 bases between the germline ends. The V gene's germline CDR1 is SGHRS and CDR2 YFSETQ. Repertoires were generated with immunoSEQ multiplex PCR, while TCRdb's copy carries only in-frame clones and drops some. The sample has 70,000 or so clones, approximately 86% seen once. This clone has a handful of counts. This receptor was identified in a man between 65 and 85 years old with active COVID-19. The chain combines TRBV5-1 with TRBJ2-7; weak D call: TRBD1 (5 bases). The sequenced sample was peripheral blood. As DNA, the CDR3 is TGCGCCAGCAGCCAGGGTTCGACGACGCCGCAGTACTTC. Protein: CASSQGSTTPQYF. The full variable domain, with the rest looked up from reference TRBV5-1 and TRBJ2-7, is KAGVTQTPRYLIKTRGQQVTLSCSPISGHRSVSWYQQTPGQGLQFLFEYFSETQRNKGNFPGRFSGRQFSNSRSEMNVSTLELGDSALYLCASSQGSTTPQYFGPGTRLTVT.